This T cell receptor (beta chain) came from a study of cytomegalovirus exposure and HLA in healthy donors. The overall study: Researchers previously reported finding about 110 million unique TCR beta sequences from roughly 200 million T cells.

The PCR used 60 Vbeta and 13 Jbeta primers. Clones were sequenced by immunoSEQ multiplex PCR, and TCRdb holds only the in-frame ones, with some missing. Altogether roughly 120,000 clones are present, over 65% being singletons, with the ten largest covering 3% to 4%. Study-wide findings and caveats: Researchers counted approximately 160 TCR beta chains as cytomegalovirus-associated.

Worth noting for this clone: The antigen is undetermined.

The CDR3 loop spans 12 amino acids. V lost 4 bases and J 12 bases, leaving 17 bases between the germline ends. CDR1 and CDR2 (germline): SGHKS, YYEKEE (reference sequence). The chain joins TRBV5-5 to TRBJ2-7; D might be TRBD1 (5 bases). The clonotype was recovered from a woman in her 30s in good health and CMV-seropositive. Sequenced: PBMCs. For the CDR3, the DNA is TGTGCCAGCAGCGCGGAAGGGGTAAGGGTGTACTTC. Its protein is CASSAEGVRVYF. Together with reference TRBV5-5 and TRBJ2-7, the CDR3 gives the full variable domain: DAGVTQSPTHLIKTRGQQVTLRCSPISGHKSVSWYQQVLGQGPQFIFQYYEKEERGRGNFPDRFSARQFPNYSSELNVNALLLGDSALYLCASSAEGVRVYFGPGTRLTVT.